The 10 T cell receptor beta chains reported below all come from one sample, sequenced in a study of shared clonotypes between healthy human individuals. Sequencing used immunoSEQ multiplex PCR; TCRdb keeps in-frame clones, though not all of them. This sample has about 530,000 clones; 60% to 80% occur once, and the top ten carry around 13%. The sequencing sample was made of PBMCs. The receptors stem from a woman between 35 and 50 years old in good health. Some clones in this sample may be carry-over from other donors' samples.

The chain employs TRBV9 and TRBJ2-1; D perhaps matches TRBD1 (6 bases). V was trimmed by 7 bases and J by 2 bases, leaving 22 bases between them. CDR3 size: 17 residues. Germline CDR1 SGDLS, CDR2 YYNGEE. CDR3 in amino acids: CASGTSGAVVPYNEQFF. The DNA of the CDR3 is TGTGCCAGCGGTACTTCAGGGGCGGTGGTCCCCTACAATGAGCAGTTCTTC.

This clone was seen a single time. This chain connects TRBV6-1 to TRBJ2-7, with D perhaps TRBD1 (6 bases). The CDR3 is 15 amino acids. CDR1 is MNHNS and CDR2 is SASEGT in the germline V gene. Trimming took off 2 bases at V and 0 bases at J, with 11 bases between the two ends. The CDR3 is CASSETGTISYEQYF. The CDR3 DNA sequence: TGTGCCAGCAGTGAAACCGGGACAATCTCCTACGAGCAGTACTTC.

J is TRBJ1-4 and V is TRBV15, with 9 bases that match TRBD1. Trimming removed 5 bases from V and 10 bases from J; junction bases left unmatched: 2. Per germline, CDR1 LNHNV and CDR2 YYDKDF (reference sequence). This CDR3 has 12 residues. The CDR3 nucleotides are TGTGCCACCAGCCTGACAGGGGGAAAACTGTTTTTT. Its translation is CATSLTGGKLFF.

The chain couples TRBV16 to TRBJ1-4; weak D call: TRBD1 (6 bases). Between the trimmed V and J ends, which lost 3 bases and 5 bases, there was a span of 10 bases. CDR3 size: 14 residues. Germline CDR1 is KGHSY and CDR2 is FQNENV. CDR3 region: CASSQWGPNEKLFF. The CDR3 DNA follows: TGTGCCAGCAGCCAGTGGGGGCCAAATGAAAAACTGTTTTTT.

V and J are TRBV27 and TRBJ1-2; D not resolved. V was pared by 5 bases and J by 6 bases, with 22 bases between. CDR1 MNHEY and CDR2 SMNVEV come from the germline V gene (reference sequence). The CDR3 loop spans 16 amino acids. Written as DNA, the CDR3 is TGTGCCAGCAGTCCCGCCCTTGGCCCCCTTGGAGATGGCTACACCTTC. Amino acid sequence: CASSPALGPLGDGYTF.

The V call is TRBV18, the J call TRBJ1-2, with 8 bases fitting TRBD1. The germline V gene has CDR1 KGHSH and CDR2 LQKENI. The CDR3 has 16 amino acids. Trimming cost V 3 bases and J 4 bases; bases outside gene matches: 10. CDR3 DNA sequence: TGTGCCAGCTCACCGCGACAGGGGACCGACGTCTATGGCTACACCTTC. Protein: CASSPRQGTDVYGYTF.

A single count supports this clone. This rearrangement joins TRBV7-3 to TRBJ1-2; D is possibly TRBD1 (6 bases). Per germline, CDR1 SGHTA and CDR2 FQGTGA. Trimming cost V 5 bases and J 4 bases, with 17 bases left between them. The CDR3 has 15 residues. The CDR3 DNA is TGTGCCAGCAGCCCTACCCGGGACAACTTCTATGGCTACACCTTC. Translated: CASSPTRDNFYGYTF.

The genes are TRBV7-3 and TRBJ2-2; 10 bases match TRBD2. The germline V gene encodes CDR1 SGHTA and CDR2 FQGTGA. J was trimmed by 4 bases and V by 5 bases; bases with no gene match: 7. The CDR3 extends over 16 amino acids. The CDR3 DNA follows: TGTGCCAGCAGCATTCCTAGCGGGAGCGGCACCGGGGAGCTGTTTTTT. This translates into CASSIPSGSGTGELFF.

This sequence joins TRBV7-9 and TRBJ2-3; D gene unclear. This CDR3 has 13 residues. V gave up 1 base and J gave up 6 bases, with 8 bases separating them. CDR1 SEHNR and CDR2 FQNEAQ come from the germline V gene (reference sequence). The CDR3 reads CASSLGTRDTQYF. The DNA for the CDR3 is TGTGCCAGCAGCTTAGGAACCAGGGATACGCAGTATTTT.

J is TRBJ2-5 and V is TRBV2, with 11 bases that match TRBD1. The CDR3 extends over 13 amino acids. The germline V gene has CDR1 SNHLY and CDR2 FYNNEI. V was pared by 8 bases and J by 4 bases, with 3 bases of the junction left unmatched. The CDR3 sequence: CASAGTGGETQYF. DNA for the CDR3: TGTGCCAGCGCCGGGACAGGGGGAGAGACCCAGTACTTC. The entire variable domain, with the rest obtained from reference TRBV2 and TRBJ2-5, is as follows: EPEVTQTPSHQVTQMGQEVILRCVPISNHLYFYWYRQILGQKVEFLVSFYNNEISEKSEIFDDQFSVERPDGSNFTLKIRSTKLEDSAMYFCASAGTGGETQYFGPGTRLLVL.